These 7 T cell receptor beta chains originate from one sample sequenced in a study of blood T cell repertoires in COVID-19. The table came from immunoSEQ multiplex PCR; TCRdb's copy has only in-frame clones and leaves some out. This table holds approximately 100,000 clones, about 87% found once. The sample consisted of peripheral blood. These receptors all stem from a human donor with COVID-19, enrolled during active disease. The donor label of this sample is uncertain.

The V gene is TRBV19, the J gene TRBJ1-2, with a possible D match to TRBD1 (6 bases). Germline assignment: CDR1 LNHDA and CDR2 SQIVND (reference sequence). The CDR3 has 13 residues. V was cut by 4 bases and J by 4 bases, with 10 bases left in between. DNA for the CDR3: TGTGCCAGTAGTAGGGGGGGCGCCTATGGCTACACCTTC. This gives the protein CASSRGGAYGYTF. Together with reference TRBV19 and TRBJ1-2, the CDR3 gives the full variable domain: DGGITQSPKYLFRKEGQNVTLSCEQNLNHDAMYWYRQDPGQGLRLIYYSQIVNDFQKGDIAEGYSVSREKKESFPLTVTSAQKNPTAFYLCASSRGGAYGYTFGSGTRLTVV.

The chain is built from TRBV11-2 and TRBJ2-3; D remains ambiguous. The CDR3 is 14 amino acids. CDR1 and CDR2 (germline): SGHAT, FQNNGV. The germline V and J ends were trimmed by 2 bases and 4 bases, with 10 bases remaining between them. This chain's CDR3 is CASSLISFPDTQYF. For the CDR3, the DNA is TGTGCCAGCAGCTTAATTAGCTTTCCAGATACGCAGTATTTT.

This rearrangement joins TRBV27 to TRBJ2-7, with D perhaps matching TRBD2 (6 bases). Germline-derived CDR1 and CDR2 are MNHEY and SMNVEV (reference sequence). V lost 2 bases to trimming and J lost 6 bases, with 17 bases between them. The CDR3 contains 15 residues. The CDR3: CASSLIGGRLGEQYF. The CDR3 region has the DNA TGTGCCAGCAGTTTAATTGGGGGGAGACTTGGCGAGCAGTACTTC.

The genes are TRBV5-1 and TRBJ2-3; TRBD2 matches at 12 bases. The CDR3 runs 17 residues. V dropped 4 bases and J dropped 2; count of bases not matched to a gene: 8. Germline values: CDR1 SGHRS, CDR2 YFSETQ. For the CDR3, the DNA is TGCGCCAGCAGCCAGGGACTAGCGGGCATTGTCACAGATACGCAGTATTTT. Residues: CASSQGLAGIVTDTQYF.

The chain combines TRBV5-6 with TRBJ2-3, with a possible D match to TRBD2 (6 bases). The CDR3 length is 12 residues. Germline values: CDR1 SGHDT, CDR2 YYEEEE. V lost 4 bases to trimming and J lost 5 bases, with 8 bases between them. This CDR3 reads CASSQGGDTQYF. The CDR3, as DNA: TGTGCCAGCAGCCAGGGAGGAGATACGCAGTATTTT.

The chain employs TRBV6-6 and TRBJ1-3, with D perhaps TRBD1 (6 bases). CDR1 MNHNY and CDR2 SVGAGI come from the germline V gene (reference sequence). CDR3 length: 15 amino acids. The V end lost 7 bases, the J end lost 3 bases, and 16 bases lay between the germline ends. The CDR3 sequence is CASTPGRGNGNTIYF. The CDR3 DNA sequence: TGTGCCAGCACCCCCGGCAGGGGTAATGGAAACACCATATATTTT.

This chain links TRBV7-9 with TRBJ2-3; 10 positions match TRBD1. The ends lost 9 bases at V and 3 bases at J; junction bases unmatched: 3. The CDR3 sequence is 13 residues long. Germline V gene sequence: CDR1 SEHNR, CDR2 FQNEAQ (reference sequence). CDR3 in amino acids: CARGQGGTDTQYF. The DNA of the CDR3 is TGTGCCAGAGGACAGGGGGGAACAGATACGCAGTATTTT.